These T cell receptor beta chains were read from a single sample in a study of OX40 agonist ivuxolimab in advanced cancers. The table came from immunoSEQ multiplex PCR; TCRdb's copy has only in-frame clones and leaves some out. The table shows approximately 76,000 clones, with over 75% occurring only once. The material sequenced was CD4+ or CD8+ T cells sorted from blood, taken in a trial of the OX40 agonist ivuxolimab. The receptors stem from an adult with an advanced solid tumor such as melanoma, head and neck, liver or kidney cancer. Both conserved end residues are part of each CDR3. The order of the fields is J gene, clone size, V gene, D gene, CDR3 protein, CDR3 DNA. D genes are given only for firm matches. Only part of the rows carry a size: once, few, many, or a class if the clone is expanded.

>TRBJ2-1|NA|TRBV14|NA
CASSPYGREKQFF
TGTGCCAGCAGCCCCTATGGGCGGGAAAAGCAGTTCTTC
>TRBJ2-5|NA|TRBV7-8|NA
CASSSTGLRETQYF
TGTGCCAGCAGCTCGACAGGTTTGAGAGAGACCCAGTACTTC
>TRBJ2-2|NA|TRBV7-8|TRBD1
CASSRTGQGAGELFF
TGTGCCAGCAGCAGAACGGGACAGGGGGCCGGGGAGCTGTTTTTT
>TRBJ2-2|NA|TRBV7-8|NA
CASSYRVPGELFF
TGTGCCAGCAGCTACAGGGTGCCCGGGGAGCTGTTTTTT
>TRBJ1-1|NA|TRBV5-1|NA
CASSFGRGRNTEAFF
TGCGCCAGCAGCTTCGGCCGAGGGAGAAACACTGAAGCTTTCTTT
>TRBJ2-7|once|TRBV7-3|TRBD2
CASSFLPPGLGRIEQYF
TGTGCCAGCAGCTTTCTCCCACCGGGACTAGGAAGGATCGAGCAGTACTTC
>TRBJ1-2|NA|TRBV15|TRBD1
CATSSLQGADYGYTF
TGTGCCACCAGCAGCCTACAGGGGGCTGACTATGGCTACACCTTC
>TRBJ2-7|NA|TRBV4-3|NA
CASSQSQGTSYEQYF
TGCGCCAGCAGCCAATCTCAGGGGACATCTTACGAGCAGTACTTC
>TRBJ2-1|once|TRBV7-2|TRBD2
CASSLEGSGGYNEQFF
TGTGCCAGCAGCTTAGAGGGGAGCGGGGGCTACAATGAGCAGTTCTTC
>TRBJ1-1|few|TRBV30|NA
CAWSAGGTEAFF
TGTGCCTGGAGTGCCGGGGGCACTGAAGCTTTCTTT
>TRBJ2-3|NA|TRBV6-5|NA
CASRFEADGTQYF
TGTGCCAGTCGTTTCGAGGCAGATGGTACGCAGTATTTT
>TRBJ2-3|NA|TRBV19|TRBD2
CASSIATSGGGDTQYF
TGTGCCAGTAGTATAGCGACTAGCGGGGGGGGAGACACGCAGTATTTT
>TRBJ2-4|NA|TRBV7-6|NA
CASSLGRQVKAKNIQYF
TGTGCCAGCAGCTTAGGTCGACAGGTCAAGGCCAAAAACATTCAGTACTTC
>TRBJ1-6|NA|TRBV7-2|NA
CAGSLVVDSPLHF
TGTGCCGGCAGCTTAGTGGTGGATTCACCCCTCCACTTT
>TRBJ1-2|NA|TRBV6-5|NA
CASSYLIGGYTF
TGTGCCAGCAGTTACTTGATAGGTGGCTACACCTTC
>TRBJ2-1|NA|TRBV18|NA
CASSPPGSSYNEQFF
TGTGCCAGCTCACCCCCCGGGAGCTCCTACAATGAGCAGTTCTTC
>TRBJ1-2|few|TRBV5-1|NA
CASSDAYNYGYTF
TGCGCCAGCAGCGACGCTTATAACTATGGCTACACCTTC
>TRBJ1-4|NA|TRBV29-1|NA
CSVEDRTTNEKLFF
TGCAGCGTAGAGGACCGGACAACTAATGAAAAACTGTTTTTT
>TRBJ2-7|NA|TRBV21-1|NA
CASSKGGESYEQYF
TGTGCCAGCAGCAAAGGAGGGGAATCCTACGAGCAGTACTTC
>TRBJ2-7|NA|TRBV27|TRBD2
CASRGLAGYEQYF
TGTGCCAGCAGAGGACTAGCGGGCTACGAGCAGTACTTC
>TRBJ2-7|few|TRBV19|NA
CASSIIVGYEQYF
TGTGCCAGTAGTATAATAGTAGGGTACGAGCAGTACTTC
>TRBJ1-5|NA|TRBV12-5|NA
CASGLGEGNQPQHF
TGTGCTAGTGGTTTGGGGGAAGGGAATCAGCCCCAGCATTTT
>TRBJ2-7|NA|TRBV5-1|NA
CASSLVGYEQYF
TGCGCCAGCAGCTTGGTCGGATACGAGCAGTACTTC
>TRBJ2-1|NA|TRBV19|TRBD1
CASSIQGQTVYNEQFF
TGTGCCAGTAGTATTCAGGGACAGACCGTCTACAATGAGCAGTTCTTC
>TRBJ2-2|NA|TRBV6-1|NA
CASRGPSNTGELFF
TGTGCCAGCAGGGGCCCCTCGAACACCGGGGAGCTGTTTTTT
>TRBJ1-6|NA|TRBV7-9|TRBD1
CASSQTGGLGNSPLHF
TGTGCCAGCAGCCAGACAGGGGGATTAGGCAATTCACCCCTCCACTTT
>TRBJ2-7|NA|TRBV11-2|NA
CASRPGHSSYEQYF
TGTGCCAGCAGGCCGGGACATAGCTCCTACGAGCAGTACTTC
>TRBJ2-2|NA|TRBV25-1|NA
CASSELRTGELFF
TGTGCCAGCAGTGAATTACGGACCGGGGAGCTGTTTTTT
>TRBJ2-1|NA|TRBV5-6|NA
CASSTPSEQFF
TGTGCCAGCAGCACCCCTAGTGAGCAGTTCTTC
>TRBJ2-1|NA|TRBV6-4|TRBD2
CASSEAGGTYNEQFF
TGTGCCAGCAGTGAAGCGGGAGGGACCTACAATGAGCAGTTCTTC
>TRBJ2-7|NA|TRBV30|NA
CAWSVPPPYEQYF
TGTGCCTGGAGTGTACCCCCCCCCTACGAGCAGTACTTC
>TRBJ2-7|NA|TRBV19|NA
CASSIVDSSYEQYF
TGTGCCAGTAGTATCGTAGACAGTTCCTACGAGCAGTACTTC